The entry below gives a single T cell receptor (beta chain) sequence along with its context. The target antigen is unknown. The data stem from a study of T cell responses to AZD1222 COVID-19 vaccine. Method: immunoSEQ multiplex PCR; TCRdb's copy keeps in-frame clones and lacks some. The repertoire holds some 180,000 clones, with approximately 92% as singletons. Overall study findings and caveats: Most donors were white British, females outnumbered males, and clonal diversity was possibly underestimated. Variant regions that are unmutated are reportedly the target of nearly half of spike-specific TCRs.

V was pared by 6 bases and J by 0 bases, with 3 bases of the junction left unmatched. The CDR3 length is 15 residues. Looked up from germline, CDR1 is MNHEY and CDR2 is SVGAGI. This TCR was recovered from an adult who received the MenACWY meningococcal vaccine as a control. The J gene is TRBJ1-5, the V gene TRBV6-5; TRBD1 matches 9 bases. Specimen: peripheral blood, collected 28 days after the second dose of the MenACWY control vaccine. The CDR3 DNA is TGTGCCAGCAGCCGGGACAGGGCTAGCAATCAGCCCCAGCATTTT. It yields the protein CASSRDRASNQPQHF.